The text below deals with one T cell receptor beta chain. Its antigen is as yet unknown. The data are from a study of shared clonotypes between healthy human individuals. General study results and limits: Larger estimated richness was generally recorded for naive subsets relative to memory subsets. The sole specimen, blood, was sampled, and tissue repertoires likely differ.

Subsets obtained from CD4+ cells comprised CD45RA+ naive and CD45RA-negative memory cells. Germline loops: CDR1 LNHDA, CDR2 SQIVND (reference sequence). This CDR3 spans 16 amino acids. V lost 3 bases and J lost 8, with 19 bases in between. It was at deep level that the assay was run. The method was immunoSEQ multiplex PCR; TCRdb's version includes in-frame clones alone and lacks a portion of them. The sample holds 2 million to 2.5 million clones, roughly 94% seen once. Sequencing input: naive CD4+ T cells sorted from blood. The subset is: CD45RA+ positively selected. The TCR comes from a man younger than 35 in good health. The genes are TRBV19 and TRBJ1-4; D gene unclear. CDR3 DNA: TGTGCCAGTAGTATGGCAGGCCTCCGAGGCCCCGAAAAACTGTTTTTT. Its protein is CASSMAGLRGPEKLFF.